These 25 T cell receptor beta chains originate from one sample sequenced in a study of the immune and genomic landscape of osteosarcoma. Sequencing was performed with immunoSEQ multiplex PCR; in TCRdb, only in-frame clones are kept and a portion is missing. The sample shows about 720 clones, about 80% of them seen only once. The sequenced sample was tumor tissue from a local recurrence in the calf muscle. These receptors came from an older woman with osteosarcoma.

This rearrangement joins TRBV28 to TRBJ1-1; tentative D call: TRBD1 (6 bases). The CDR3 sequence is 15 residues long. Germline CDR1 is MDHEN and CDR2 is SYDVKM. The V gene lost 5 bases and the J gene lost 1 base, with 14 bases spanning the gap. The CDR3 protein is CASSLRGGANTEAFF. The CDR3 DNA follows: TGTGCCAGCAGTCTCCGAGGGGGGGCGAACACTGAAGCTTTCTTT.

This chain joins TRBV28 and TRBJ2-1; D unclear. This CDR3 region has 11 residues. Germline CDR1 reads MDHEN; CDR2 reads SYDVKM. V was cut by 1 base and J by 8 bases, with 3 bases left in between. CDR3 in amino acids: CASSLSDEQFF. The CDR3 DNA reads as TGTGCCAGCAGTTTATCTGATGAGCAGTTCTTC.

The gene calls are TRBV7-6 and TRBJ2-3, with D possibly being TRBD2 (6 bases). Trimming stripped 6 bases from V and 7 bases from J, with 14 bases between. Germline CDR1 SGHVS, CDR2 FNYEAQ. This CDR3 has 13 amino acids. The CDR3 DNA reads as TGTGCCAGCAGTAACCCGGGACTCTATACGCAGTATTTT. Translation: CASSNPGLYTQYF.

This rearrangement joins TRBV30 to TRBJ2-7, with a possible D match to TRBD1 (5 bases). The CDR3 is made up of 15 amino acids. The germline V gene has CDR1 GTSNPN and CDR2 SVGIG (reference sequence). The V end was cut by 0 bases, the J end by 0 bases, with 12 bases between. The CDR3 DNA follows: TGTGCCTGGAGTGTACGGACACTGGACTCCTACGAGCAGTACTTC. Translated: CAWSVRTLDSYEQYF.

V usage is TRBV28 and J usage is TRBJ2-3; D perhaps matches TRBD2 (6 bases). The length of the CDR3 is 16 residues. Trimming removed 6 bases at V and 0 bases at J, with 16 bases between. Germline V gene sequence: CDR1 MDHEN, CDR2 SYDVKM. CDR3: CASRTIADSSTDTQYF. The DNA for the CDR3 is TGTGCCAGCAGAACTATAGCGGACTCTAGCACAGATACGCAGTATTTT.

The chain's CDR3 is CSASTGDNEQFF. The CDR3 DNA reads TGCAGCGCCTCGACAGGGGACAATGAGCAGTTCTTC. The chain has TRBV29-1 and TRBJ2-1, with TRBD1 identical over 8 bases. The CDR3 contains 12 residues. V lost 7 bases, J lost 5 bases, and 4 bases stayed unmatched. Germline V gene data show CDR1 as SQVTM and CDR2 as ANQGSEA.

The chain is built from TRBV29-1 and TRBJ2-2, with 9 nucleotides matching TRBD2. Germline V gives CDR1 SQVTM, CDR2 ANQGSEA. The junction had 6 bases not matched to a gene; V was cut back by 3 bases and J by 1 base. This CDR3 spans 16 amino acids. The CDR3 loop reads CSVEGSSGVNTGELFF. The CDR3 nucleotides read TGCAGCGTTGAGGGGTCTAGCGGGGTGAACACCGGGGAGCTGTTTTTT.

J is TRBJ1-2 and V is TRBV28; TRBD1 matches 11 bases. The ends lost 11 bases at V and 8 bases at J; junction bases unmatched: 10. Germline V gene lookup returns CDR1 MDHEN and CDR2 SYDVKM. This CDR3 is built from 13 residues. The CDR3 sequence: CAAEDRGPRGYTF. CDR3 nucleotide sequence: TGTGCCGCGGAGGACAGGGGGCCGAGAGGCTACACCTTC.

This chain links TRBV4-2 with TRBJ1-4, with D possibly being TRBD1 (6 bases). V lost 3 bases and J lost 5, with 13 bases in between. Germline loops: CDR1 LGHNA, CDR2 YNFKEQ. The CDR3 totals 15 residues. The CDR3 nucleotides read TGTGCCAGCAGCCACGGGGGGCAGGGGAATGAAAAACTGTTTTTT. Amino acid sequence: CASSHGGQGNEKLFF.

J is TRBJ2-1 and V is TRBV29-1, with TRBD2 matching over 14 bases. The germline CDR1 and CDR2 sequences are SQVTM and ANQGSEA. V shed 4 bases and J 7 bases; nucleotides not matched to a gene: 0. This CDR3 has 13 residues. The CDR3 bases are TGCAGCGTTGGACTAGCGGGGGGGAATGAGCAGTTCTTC. The encoded protein is CSVGLAGGNEQFF.

The chain uses TRBV21-1 and TRBJ1-1; no check of the table's D call, TRBD1, against the DNA was made. TRBV21-1 is assigned pseudogene status. There are 15 residues in the CDR3. The CDR3: CASSLYYTIRTEAFF. The CDR3 DNA is TGTGCCAGCAGTCTGTATTACACAATTCGCACTGAAGCTTTCTTT.

The chain recombines TRBV28 with TRBJ2-2, with a weak D call TRBD2 (6 bases). Looked up from germline, CDR1 is MDHEN and CDR2 is SYDVKM. This CDR3 comprises 15 residues. V lost 4 bases to trimming and J lost 2 bases, with 11 bases between them. CDR3 DNA sequence: TGTGCCAGCAGTTCCCCGGGACTTAACACCGGGGAGCTGTTTTTT. Its translation: CASSSPGLNTGELFF.

This clone was counted only a few times. The chain employs TRBV27 and TRBJ1-2, with a weak D call TRBD1 (5 bases). Trimming took 7 bases from V and 8 from J, leaving 11 bases between them. CDR1 and CDR2 from the germline V gene are MNHEY and SMNVEV (reference sequence). There are 11 residues in the CDR3. In DNA, the CDR3 is TGTGCCAGCATGGGGGGGAAGGGCTACACCTTC. Protein: CASMGGKGYTF.

V is TRBV9 and J is TRBJ1-6, with a possible D match to TRBD1 (5 bases). Germline V gene sequence: CDR1 SGDLS, CDR2 YYNGEE. V shed 0 bases and J shed 14 bases, with 15 bases lying between them. This CDR3 has 14 residues. The CDR3 loop reads CASSVEERGVALHF. Written as DNA, the CDR3 is TGTGCCAGCAGCGTAGAAGAAAGGGGAGTGGCCCTCCACTTT.

V usage is TRBV14 and J usage is TRBJ2-5; D is uncertain. The CDR3 is 16 amino acids. CDR1 is SGHDN and CDR2 is FVKESK in the germline V gene. V lost 0 bases and J lost 2, with 13 bases in between. DNA for the CDR3: TGTGCCAGCAGCCAAGATAGAAGGACCCAGCAAGAGACCCAGTACTTC. Encoded protein: CASSQDRRTQQETQYF.

CDR3 protein: CASSLEGSSPYYGYTF. For the CDR3, the DNA is TGTGCCAGCAGCTTAGAAGGCAGCTCACCGTACTATGGCTACACCTTC. V and J are TRBV11-3 and TRBJ1-2; D call uncertain. V was trimmed by 0 bases and J by 3 bases, leaving 14 bases between them. Germline V gene sequence: CDR1 SGHNT, CDR2 YENEEA. The CDR3 extends over 16 amino acids.

The rearrangement uses TRBV11-2 and TRBJ1-2; unclear D gene. Trimming stripped 3 bases from V and 3 bases from J, with 8 bases between. Germline assignment: CDR1 SGHAT and CDR2 FQNNGV. The CDR3 has 13 amino acids. The DNA for the CDR3 is TGTGCCAGCAGCTTGAACGGGTACTATGGCTACACCTTC. This gives the protein CASSLNGYYGYTF.

V usage is TRBV6-1 and J usage is TRBJ2-2; D is possibly TRBD2 (5 bases). The germline V gene encodes CDR1 MNHNS and CDR2 SASEGT. V was clipped by 4 bases and J by 5 bases, with 8 bases between them. The CDR3 is 13 residues long. CDR3 sequence reads: CASSVQRTGELFF. The DNA of the CDR3 is TGTGCCAGCAGTGTACAGCGGACCGGGGAGCTGTTTTTT.

The chain couples TRBV10-1 to TRBJ2-3; D is unresolved. This CDR3 comprises 14 residues. The V gene's germline CDR1 is WNHNN and CDR2 SYGVQD (reference sequence). The germline V and J ends were trimmed by 2 bases and 5 bases, with 11 bases remaining between them. DNA for the CDR3: TGCGCCAGCAGTGAGGGTAGCCCCGGAGATACGCAGTATTTT. It encodes CASSEGSPGDTQYF.

This clone was seen just once. The rearrangement links TRBV9 to TRBJ2-5; 8 nucleotides align to TRBD1. With V trimmed by 3 bases and J by 4 bases, 2 bases remained unmatched. This CDR3 contains 13 residues. The germline gives CDR1 SGDLS, CDR2 YYNGEE. The CDR3, as DNA: TGTGCCAGCAGCGCACAGGGGGGAGAGACCCAGTACTTC. The encoded protein is CASSAQGGETQYF.

The chain joins TRBV6-1 to TRBJ1-2; maybe TRBD1 (5 bases). The CDR3 sequence is 15 residues long. From germline, CDR1 is MNHNS and CDR2 SASEGT. Trimming removed 3 bases at V and 4 bases at J, with 15 bases between. This chain's CDR3 is CASSEGRERSYGYTF. The DNA for the CDR3 is TGTGCCAGCAGTGAGGGCAGGGAGCGGTCCTATGGCTACACCTTC.

J is TRBJ1-1 and V is TRBV19, with D tentatively TRBD1 (5 bases). In germline, CDR1 is LNHDA, CDR2 SQIVND (reference sequence). The length of the CDR3 is 14 residues. V was cut by 4 bases and J by 5 bases, with 14 bases left in between. The CDR3 region is CASSKNGADTEAFF. Written as DNA, the CDR3 is TGTGCCAGTAGTAAAAATGGGGCGGATACTGAAGCTTTCTTT.

V and J are TRBV4-3 and TRBJ1-1; no clear D gene. CDR1 and CDR2 from the germline V gene are LGHNA and YSLEER. Trimming took off 0 bases at V and 4 bases at J, with 9 bases between the two ends. The CDR3 is 14 amino acids. In nucleotides, the CDR3 is TGCGCCAGCAGCCAAGATAGCATCTTCACTGAAGCTTTCTTT. Its translation is CASSQDSIFTEAFF.

This rearrangement joins TRBV28 to TRBJ2-2; D is ambiguous. There are 15 residues in the CDR3. Germline V gene lookup returns CDR1 MDHEN and CDR2 SYDVKM. The V and J ends lost 2 bases and 2 bases respectively, with 9 bases between them. The CDR3 DNA reads as TGTGCCAGCAGTTTAAGTGGCCCTAACACCGGGGAGCTGTTTTTT. This codes for CASSLSGPNTGELFF.

This clone was detected only once. The gene calls are TRBV27 and TRBJ2-5; D is ambiguous. The CDR3 totals 11 residues. CDR1 MNHEY and CDR2 SMNVEV come from the germline V gene (reference sequence). V was trimmed by 8 bases and J by 5 bases, leaving 9 bases between them. The CDR3 DNA is TGTGCCAGCGGCCCAGGTGAGACCCAGTACTTC. It is translated as CASGPGETQYF.